This section outlines one T cell receptor (beta chain) sequence together with its context. Antigen unknown. These data are taken from a study of T cells expressing NK-cell markers. Looking at the study overall: Among eight sequenced donors, seven carried HCMV seropositivity while one was seronegative.

TCR beta cDNA was generated via 5'RACE template switching incorporating UMIs. TCRdb reprocessed the 5' RACE reads and stores each CDR3 protein as one record, lacking DNA. This table holds approximately 380,000 distinct CDR3 sequences. General study findings and limits: Roughly 6 donors showed dominant NKG2C+ clonotypes comprising about 1.0-7.0% of their CD8+ T cells. One observes that, in several donors, these clonotypes were also the leading ones within the CD3+CD56-NKG2C+ fraction.

The CDR3 is 14 residues long. In germline, CDR1 is SGHDN, CDR2 FVKESK. This TCR was sampled from a man aged 18-75 years in good health. This chain connects TRBV14 to TRBJ1-1; TCRdb lists TRBD1, though no DNA is available to test this call. The specimen was blood T cells: a sorted CD56 or NKG2C T cell subset, CD4+ or CD8+ T cells, or bulk PBMC T cells (not recorded which). CDR3 residues: CASSPRPGTAEAFF.